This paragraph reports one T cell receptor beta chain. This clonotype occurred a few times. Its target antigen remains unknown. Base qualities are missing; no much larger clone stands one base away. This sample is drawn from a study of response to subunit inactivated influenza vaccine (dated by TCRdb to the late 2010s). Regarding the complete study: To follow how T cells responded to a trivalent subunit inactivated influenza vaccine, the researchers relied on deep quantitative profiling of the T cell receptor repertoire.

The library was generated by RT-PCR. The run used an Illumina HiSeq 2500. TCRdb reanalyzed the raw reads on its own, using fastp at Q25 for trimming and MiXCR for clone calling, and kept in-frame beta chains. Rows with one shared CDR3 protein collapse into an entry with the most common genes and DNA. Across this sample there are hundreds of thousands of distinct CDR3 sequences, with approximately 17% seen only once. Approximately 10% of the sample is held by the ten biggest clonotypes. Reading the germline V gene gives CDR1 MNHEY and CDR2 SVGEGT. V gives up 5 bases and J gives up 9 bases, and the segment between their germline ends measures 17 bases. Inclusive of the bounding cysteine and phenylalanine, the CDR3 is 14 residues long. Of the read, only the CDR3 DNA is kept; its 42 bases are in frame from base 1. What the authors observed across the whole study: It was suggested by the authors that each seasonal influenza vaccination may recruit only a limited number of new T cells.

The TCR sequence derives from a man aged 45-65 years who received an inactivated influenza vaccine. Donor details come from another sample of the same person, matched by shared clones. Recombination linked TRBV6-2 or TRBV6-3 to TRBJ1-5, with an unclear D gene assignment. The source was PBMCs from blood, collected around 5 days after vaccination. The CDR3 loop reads CASSPPPTDWPQHF. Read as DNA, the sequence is TGTGCCAGCAGTCCCCCGCCGACGGACTGGCCCCAGCATTTT.